Shown below are 32 T cell receptor beta chains from a single sample sequenced in a study of cytomegalovirus exposure and HLA in healthy donors. PCR amplification relied on 60 Vbeta primers (plus 13 Jbeta primers). The assay was immunoSEQ multiplex PCR, and TCRdb's table has in-frame clones only and misses some. In the table there are more than 150,000 clones, 80% to 90% of which are singletons. The sample was PBMCs. Receptors were obtained from a man younger than 35 in good health and CMV-seropositive.

The chain combines TRBV18 with TRBJ2-5; 10 bases line up with TRBD2. Germline V gene sequence: CDR1 KGHSH, CDR2 LQKENI. V was clipped by 3 bases and J by 3 bases; unmatched bases: 10. The CDR3 sequence is 17 residues long. The CDR3 sequence is CASSPRPPSGGEETQYF. As DNA, the CDR3 is TGTGCCAGCTCACCTCGTCCACCTAGCGGGGGCGAAGAGACCCAGTACTTC.

This CDR3 is CASSVSLEFEGANGYTF. Here the CDR3 DNA reads TGTGCCAGCAGCGTGTCCCTAGAGTTCGAGGGGGCCAATGGCTACACCTTC. This chain uses TRBV7-2 with TRBJ1-2; 7 bases map to TRBD1. Germline trimming cut 5 bases from V and 6 bases from J; bases unmatched to any gene: 18. The CDR3 is made up of 17 amino acids. The germline gives CDR1 SGHTA, CDR2 FQGNSA.

The chain uses TRBV10-3 and TRBJ1-5, with 7 nucleotides matching TRBD1. The CDR3 sequence is 16 residues long. Germline V gene lookup returns CDR1 ENHRY and CDR2 SYGVKD. V was clipped by 0 bases and J by 3 bases; unmatched bases: 5. The CDR3 DNA is TGTGCCATCAGTGAGTCCAGGACAGGCCTCAATCAGCCCCAGCATTTT. It yields the protein CAISESRTGLNQPQHF.

This rearrangement joins TRBV29-1 to TRBJ2-7; no reliable D call. The CDR3 runs to 11 residues. The V and J ends lost 6 bases and 3 bases respectively, with 9 bases between them. CDR1 is SQVTM and CDR2 is ANQGSEA in the germline V gene. The CDR3 nucleotides read TGCAGCGTAGTAGTTGTCTACGAGCAGTACTTC. This codes for CSVVVVYEQYF.

The table lists this clone with a few counts. The rearrangement uses TRBV6-1 and TRBJ1-1, with TRBD1 identical over 7 bases. V lost 8 bases, J lost 1 base, and 4 bases stayed unmatched. The CDR3 contains 13 residues. Germline values: CDR1 MNHNS, CDR2 SASEGT. The CDR3 sequence is CASADRANTEAFF. The DNA of the CDR3 is TGTGCCAGCGCTGACAGGGCGAACACTGAAGCTTTCTTT.

The rearrangement joins TRBV29-1 to TRBJ1-2; 7 bases match TRBD1. Germline V gene lookup returns CDR1 SQVTM and CDR2 ANQGSEA. This CDR3 has 14 amino acids. After removal of 7 bases from V and 5 bases from J, the junction contained 13 bases not matched to a gene. This chain's CDR3 is CSAPANRGGYGYTF. The CDR3 DNA is TGCAGCGCTCCTGCTAACAGGGGAGGATATGGCTACACCTTC.

The CDR3 sequence is CASSVEAGGPADTQYF. Written as DNA, the CDR3 is TGTGCCAGCAGCGTAGAAGCGGGGGGGCCTGCAGATACGCAGTATTTT. This chain links TRBV9 with TRBJ2-3, with 10 nucleotides matching TRBD2. The CDR3 length is 16 residues. The V gene end was trimmed by 0 bases and the J gene end by 4 bases; junction bases not matched to a gene: 5. Looked up from germline, CDR1 is SGDLS and CDR2 is YYNGEE.

This clone was picked up one time. V and J are TRBV9 and TRBJ2-3; TRBD2 matches 9 bases. This CDR3 comprises 16 residues. V was pared by 0 bases and J by 8 bases, with 10 bases of the junction left unmatched. Germline loops: CDR1 SGDLS, CDR2 YYNGEE. This CDR3 is CASSVDPSGVKGTQYF. The CDR3 DNA reads TGTGCCAGCAGCGTAGACCCTAGCGGGGTTAAGGGTACGCAGTATTTT.

This clone has more than one count but fewer than ten. V is TRBV2 and J is TRBJ1-1; D is possibly TRBD1 (5 bases). The CDR3 has 15 residues. V gave up 3 bases and J gave up 5 bases, with 16 bases separating them. Looked up from germline, CDR1 is SNHLY and CDR2 is FYNNEI. Here the CDR3 DNA reads TGTGCCAGCAGTGATCCGTTATTCGGGGGGACTGAAGCTTTCTTT. Its translation is CASSDPLFGGTEAFF.

This chain connects TRBV29-1 to TRBJ1-2, with no clear D. V was clipped by 1 base and J by 4 bases, with 7 bases between them. Germline V gene data show CDR1 as SQVTM and CDR2 as ANQGSEA. The CDR3 runs 12 residues. CDR3 amino acids: CSVEAPGYGYTF. CDR3 sequence (DNA): TGCAGCGTTGAAGCGCCAGGCTATGGCTACACCTTC.

V is TRBV27 and J is TRBJ1-1; D unclear. V lost 2 bases and J lost 3, with 7 bases in between. This CDR3 has 13 amino acids. Germline values: CDR1 MNHEY, CDR2 SMNVEV (reference sequence). CDR3 nucleotide sequence: TGTGCCAGCAGTTTACAGGTGGACACTGAAGCTTTCTTT. Residues: CASSLQVDTEAFF.

The DNA for the CDR3 is TGTGCCAGCAGCTTAGGGACAGGGTACGAGCAGTACTTC. Translated, it gives CASSLGTGYEQYF. V usage is TRBV11-2 and J usage is TRBJ2-7, with 8 positions matching TRBD1. The trim removed 1 base at V and 4 bases at J, leaving 0 bases unmatched. Germline V lookup: CDR1 SGHAT, CDR2 FQNNGV. The CDR3 extends over 13 amino acids.

Notes on this clone: The junction departs from germline at one end; a sequencing error may be responsible. J is TRBJ2-5 and V is TRBV5-1; TRBD2 might be the D (7 bases). The CDR3 length is 14 residues. CDR1 is SGHRS, CDR2 YFSETQ, per germline. The CDR3 here is CASSEAGAEEAQYF. The CDR3 DNA follows: TGCGCCAGCAGCGAGGCGGGGGCCGAAGAGGCCCAGTACTTC.

The rearrangement joins TRBV4-1 to TRBJ2-5, with 7 bases aligning to TRBD1. The J call may be incorrect, as the DNA end agrees better with TRBJ2-7. The CDR3 is 16 amino acids. CDR1 MGHRA and CDR2 YSYEKL come from the germline V gene. Here the CDR3 DNA reads TGCGCCAGCAGCCAAATCGGTCCAGGGGGAGTCTACGAGCAGTACTTC. It yields the protein CASSQIGPGGVYEQYF.

The chain is built from TRBV2 and TRBJ1-5; D is uncertain. In germline, CDR1 is SNHLY, CDR2 FYNNEI. V lost 8 bases and J 5 bases, leaving 13 bases between the germline ends. This CDR3 comprises 13 residues. The chain's CDR3 is CASRRSFDQPQHF. Here the CDR3 DNA reads TGTGCCAGCCGTAGGAGTTTTGATCAGCCCCAGCATTTT.

The genes are TRBV27 and TRBJ1-6, with D possibly matching TRBD1 (6 bases). Germline-derived CDR1 and CDR2 are MNHEY and SMNVEV (reference sequence). This CDR3 region has 16 residues. V dropped 1 base and J dropped 10 bases, with 17 bases sitting between them. The CDR3 coding sequence is TGTGCCAGCAGTTTATGGGGCGGGGGGCGCGGGTCACCCCTCCACTTT. It encodes CASSLWGGGRGSPLHF.

The chain uses TRBV5-4 and TRBJ1-1; 7 nucleotides match TRBD1. CDR1 is SGHNT and CDR2 is YYREEE in the germline V gene (reference sequence). This CDR3 spans 15 amino acids. J gave up 3 bases and V 4 bases, and 9 bases lay outside the gene matches. This chain's CDR3 is CASSPGGGTDTEAFF. Written as DNA, the CDR3 is TGTGCCAGCAGCCCGGGAGGGGGCACAGACACTGAAGCTTTCTTT.

With respect to this clone: Relative to the germline gene, one junction end is altered; a read error may explain this. The V call is TRBV7-9, the J call TRBJ2-7, with D unresolved. CDR1 is SEHNR, CDR2 FQNEAQ, per germline (reference sequence). CDR3 length equals 12 residues. CDR3 nucleotides: TGTTCCAGCAGCTTATCTCTCCACGAGCAGTACTTC. Amino acid sequence: CSSSLSLHEQYF. Based on the CDR3 plus reference TRBV7-9 and TRBJ2-7, the full variable domain is DTGVSQNPRHKITKRGQNVTFRCDPISEHNRLYWYRQTLGQGPEFLTYFQNEAQLEKSRLLSDRFSAERPKGSFSTLEIQRTEQGDSAMYLCSSSLSLHEQYFGPGTRLTVT.

Worth noting for this clone: This specimen includes other DNA sequences encoding the same CDR3. The V and J genes are TRBV10-3 and TRBJ2-7, with D possibly being TRBD2 (5 bases). The CDR3 is 12 amino acids. The ends were cut back, 4 bases at V and 3 bases at J, with 7 bases in the middle. Per the germline V gene, CDR1 is ENHRY and CDR2 is SYGVKD. The CDR3 here is CAISAGSYEQYF. CDR3 DNA: TGTGCCATCAGTGCGGGGAGCTACGAGCAGTACTTC.

The CDR3 bases are TGCGCCAGCAGCATCGTTGACAGGGAAAACTATGGCTACACCTTC. The encoded protein is CASSIVDRENYGYTF. The V and J genes are TRBV5-1 and TRBJ1-2; TRBD1 aligns across 7 bases. Germline V gives CDR1 SGHRS, CDR2 YFSETQ. This CDR3 spans 15 amino acids. V was clipped by 4 bases and J by 2 bases; unmatched bases: 8.

The J gene is TRBJ2-2, the V gene TRBV4-1; 7 nucleotides match TRBD2. Germline values: CDR1 MGHRA, CDR2 YSYEKL. V lost 0 bases and J lost 6; bases outside the gene matches: 1. The CDR3 has 14 residues. This CDR3 is CASSQESGAGELFF. The DNA of the CDR3 is TGCGCCAGCAGCCAAGAGAGCGGGGCCGGGGAGCTGTTTTTT.

The chain employs TRBV7-9 and TRBJ2-3, with 7 positions matching TRBD2. Germline V gene lookup returns CDR1 SEHNR and CDR2 FQNEAQ (reference sequence). CDR3 length: 18 residues. V lost 4 bases to trimming and J lost 1 base; unmatched junction nucleotides: 14. The CDR3 nucleotides are TGTGCCAGCAGCTCCCGAATAGCGGGTCTCGATCGCACAGATACGCAGTATTTT. Residues: CASSSRIAGLDRTDTQYF.

The chain joins TRBV4-3 to TRBJ1-5; 11 nucleotides match TRBD1. Trimming cost V 0 bases and J 4 bases; bases outside gene matches: 20. Germline assignment: CDR1 LGHNA and CDR2 YSLEER. The CDR3 runs to 22 residues. The chain's CDR3 is CASSQELMDRGRVGFGNQPQHF. CDR3 coding DNA: TGCGCCAGCAGCCAAGAGTTGATGGACAGGGGGCGGGTGGGTTTTGGGAATCAGCCCCAGCATTTT.

The chain has TRBV18 and TRBJ2-5; D might be TRBD2 (6 bases). CDR1 is KGHSH and CDR2 is LQKENI in the germline V gene. The V end lost 2 bases, the J end lost 14 bases, and 18 bases lay between the germline ends. CDR3 length: 13 residues. The CDR3 protein is CASSPNTGTEAYF. In DNA form, the CDR3 reads TGTGCCAGCTCACCAAATACCGGGACTGAAGCTTACTTC.

The genes are TRBV5-1 and TRBJ2-1; TRBD2 agrees at 10 bases. CDR1 is SGHRS, CDR2 YFSETQ, per germline. The CDR3 loop spans 14 amino acids. With 4 bases clipped from V and 10 bases from J, the junction kept 8 bases outside the gene matches. CDR3 region: CASSERGGPWEQFF. CDR3 DNA sequence: TGCGCCAGCAGCGAGCGGGGGGGCCCGTGGGAGCAGTTCTTC. Based on the CDR3 plus reference TRBV5-1 and TRBJ2-1, the full variable domain is KAGVTQTPRYLIKTRGQQVTLSCSPISGHRSVSWYQQTPGQGLQFLFEYFSETQRNKGNFPGRFSGRQFSNSRSEMNVSTLELGDSALYLCASSERGGPWEQFFGPGTRLTVL.

The genes are TRBV11-3 and TRBJ1-1; possible D gene TRBD1, 5 bases. V was trimmed by 5 bases and J by 4 bases, leaving 11 bases between them. CDR3 length equals 13 residues. CDR1 SGHNT and CDR2 YENEEA come from the germline V gene. The DNA of the CDR3 is TGTGCCAGCAGCCAATACAGGAGCACTGAAGCTTTCTTT. This codes for CASSQYRSTEAFF. Complete variable domain (other parts from reference TRBV11-3 and TRBJ1-1): EAGVVQSPRYKIIEKKQPVAFWCNPISGHNTLYWYLQNLGQGPELLIRYENEEAVDDSQLPKDRFSAERLKGVDSTLKIQPAELGDSAVYLCASSQYRSTEAFFGQGTRLTVV.

The CDR3 DNA is TGTGCCAGCAGTTCAGGGATCTTGAACACTGAAGCTTTCTTT. Its translation: CASSSGILNTEAFF. The gene calls are TRBV6-1 and TRBJ1-1, with D perhaps matching TRBD1 (5 bases). Germline V lookup: CDR1 MNHNS, CDR2 SASEGT. The CDR3 contains 14 residues. V lost 5 bases and J 0 bases, leaving 10 bases between the germline ends.

Remarks on this clone: A junction boundary mismatches the germline segment, possibly from a read error. V usage is TRBV7-9 and J usage is TRBJ1-2; no clear D. In germline, CDR1 is SEHNR, CDR2 FQNEAQ (reference sequence). The CDR3 is 11 amino acids. The CDR3 spells CSSSYRGGYTF. CDR3 in DNA: TGTTCCAGCAGCTACCGCGGGGGCTACACCTTC.

The chain is built from TRBV6-1 and TRBJ2-3, with TRBD2 matching 9 bases. The CDR3 covers 17 residues. The junction had 12 bases not matched to a gene; V was cut back by 2 bases and J by 6 bases. Germline CDR1 reads MNHNS; CDR2 reads SASEGT. The CDR3 DNA sequence: TGTGCCAGCAGTGAATACCTAGCGGGGTTCCAGGCGGATACGCAGTATTTT. It specifies CASSEYLAGFQADTQYF.

This clone was counted a single time. The chain is built from TRBV9 and TRBJ2-3, with 8 bases aligning to TRBD2. Germline loops: CDR1 SGDLS, CDR2 YYNGEE. This CDR3 contains 17 residues. The J segment lost 3 bases and the V segment lost 0 bases, leaving 9 bases of the junction unmatched. Written as DNA, the CDR3 is TGTGCCAGCAGCGTAGAAGCGGGGGCCGGGGGAACAGATACGCAGTATTTT. This gives the protein CASSVEAGAGGTDTQYF.

This clone has only a few counts. This rearrangement joins TRBV4-3 to TRBJ1-1; D is unclear. V lost 3 bases and J 3 bases, leaving 8 bases between the germline ends. Looked up from germline, CDR1 is LGHNA and CDR2 is YSLEER. This CDR3 comprises 13 residues. CDR3 loop: CASSQEADTEAFF. CDR3 DNA sequence: TGCGCCAGCAGCCAGGAAGCGGACACTGAAGCTTTCTTT.

This chain uses TRBV10-3 with TRBJ2-5; 9 bases align to TRBD2. J was trimmed by 2 bases and V by 2 bases; bases with no gene match: 6. The CDR3 has 16 amino acids. Looked up from germline, CDR1 is ENHRY and CDR2 is SYGVKD. The CDR3 is CAISEGKRGVQETQYF. CDR3 DNA sequence: TGTGCCATCAGTGAGGGGAAGCGGGGGGTGCAAGAGACCCAGTACTTC.